This T cell receptor (beta chain) is drawn from a study of blood T cells in healthy people across ages (dated by TCRdb to the mid-2010s). Regarding the research as a whole: In model experiments, template switching captured about one uniquely barcoded TCR beta cDNA molecule for every two T cells. The study analyzed two additional independent replicas of 1 million unique cDNA reads from the same blood draw for two donors, one aged 18 to 29 and one aged 80 or older. The donors were split into four age groups: young (average around 15 years), middle-aged (roughly 42), aged (around 67) and long-lived (under 85). Donors of different ages were randomly distributed across sequencing lanes to avoid experimental bias. Age-related changes in TCR beta repertoire diversity were measured in the study by deep sequencing normalized with unique cDNA molecular identifiers.

Libraries were prepared through 5' RACE. Sequenced using an Illumina HiSeq 2500. A second PCR of 7 to 11 cycles was performed with a sample-barcoded 5' primer and a J-beta primer mix. Each TCR beta cDNA molecule received a unique molecular identifier from a template-switch 5' adaptor carrying 12 random nucleotides. Each sample yielded at least 3 million CDR3-containing paired-end reads. The Mint cDNA synthesis kit, primed by a TRBC-specific oligonucleotide, was used to synthesize first-strand cDNA from all RNA. Following uracil-DNA glycosylase treatment, all cDNA underwent a first 18-cycle PCR with the universal primers M1SS and BC2_uni_R. Processing in the source paper ran as follows. For normalization, 1 million high-quality reads were randomly selected from each sample, with every read carrying a distinct molecular identifier. Instead of being binned into consensus sequences, reads that shared molecular identifiers were thrown out. MiTCR, set to a Q25 quality threshold and the strictest error-elimination algorithm, was used for CDR3 identification, clonotype clustering and error correction. A nonparametric unseen species model with Euler transformation was used to estimate a lower bound on total TCR beta diversity. TCRdb reanalyzed the raw reads on its own, using fastp at Q25 for trimming and MiXCR for clone calling, and kept in-frame beta chains. All rows with the same CDR3 protein become a single entry with the most common DNA and genes. These V and J calls are TCRdb output, not the study's own analysis. This sample holds about 1.6 million distinct CDR3 sequences; roughly 32% were observed only once. The ten most abundant clones make up approximately 11% of the sample.

For this clonotype: Which antigen it targets is not known. Per-nucleotide qualities are absent, and no much larger clonotype sits a single base away.

Broader findings and caveats from the paper: There was a strong correlation between observed TCR beta diversity and the percentage of naive T cells measured by flow cytometry. Since profiling was done on bulk unsorted PBMCs, naive and antigen-experienced compartments could not be conclusively compared. Total diversity estimates from one million sequenced T cells were considered lower bounds and underestimates. The long-lived group showed more naive CD4+ T cells, fewer expanded clones and increased TCR diversity than the aged group, suggesting age selection. As age increased, observed TCR beta diversity per million T cells dropped in a roughly linear way, and a significant reduction was already evident by age approximately 40. Because the CMV infection status of the donors was unknown, age-related changes in expanded clonotypes may potentially have been confounded.

The approximately 39 donors, aged roughly 6 to 90 years, were systemically healthy Caucasian individuals from Russia. Approximately 9.3 milliliters of peripheral blood were drawn from each donor into EDTA-treated Vacutainer tubes. Ficoll-Paque density-gradient centrifugation was used to isolate PBMCs, with at least 6 million obtained per sample. Total RNA, at least 6 micrograms per sample, was extracted from PBMCs with Trizol reagent. For every donor, an aliquot of PBMCs went through flow cytometry to measure the percentages of naive CD45RAhigh/CD27high T cells. The germline V gene (reference sequence) gives CDR1 as GTSNPN and CDR2 as SVGIG. Counted from cysteine to phenylalanine, this CDR3 has 12 amino acids. CDR3 DNA only is kept here, 36 bases in frame from base 1. The V and J ends are trimmed by 4 bases and 5 bases, leaving 12 bases between them.

The TCR sequence derives from a woman in her twenties or thirties in good health. The rearranged chain carries TRBV30 and TRBJ2-7; TRBD2 is a possible D gene, resting on 6 matching bases. The specimen was blood. The sequenced DNA: TGTGCCTGGACTGTCCAGCGGGACGAGCAGTACTTC. The resulting protein is CAWTVQRDEQYF.